This T cell receptor (beta chain) was obtained from a study of T cell responses to AZD1222 COVID-19 vaccine. Details on this clone: The antigen remains undetermined.

The CDR3 is 14 residues long. V was pared by 2 bases and J by 6 bases, with 4 bases of the junction left unmatched. The V gene's germline CDR1 is SGHTS and CDR2 YDEGEE. Broader study findings: Two doses of AZD1222 preceded a rise in Spike-specific TCR breadth and depth.

Clones were read by immunoSEQ multiplex PCR, and TCRdb kept only the in-frame ones, dropping some. This sample has 150,000 to 200,000 clones; 80% to 95% occur once, and the top ten carry 4% to 5.5%. The input for sequencing was peripheral blood, taken on day 0 of AZD1222 vaccination. This chain connects TRBV5-8 to TRBJ2-2, with 7 bases lining up with TRBD1. The clonotype originates from an adult in good health. In nucleotides, the CDR3 is TGTGCCAGCAGCTTAGGACAGGTATCCGGGGAGCTGTTTTTT. The encoded protein is CASSLGQVSGELFF.